This T cell receptor beta chain was profiled in a study of blood T cell repertoires in COVID-19. As for the study in general: The study drew acute and convalescent COVID-19 samples from the United States, Italy and Spain.

Germline V CDR1 and CDR2: LGHDT, YNNKEL (reference sequence). V was cut by 4 bases and J by 1 base, with 16 bases left in between. This CDR3 is 16 amino acids long. Source study methods: By means of reference gene primer amplification, nucleated cell counts were estimated. Assay used: immunoSEQ multiplex PCR; TCRdb lists only in-frame clones, some missing. V and J calls and clone size follow that table, whereas D and trimming were derived from the DNA. The sample lists about 41,000 clones; roughly nine tenths were seen once. V is TRBV3-1 (or the pseudogene TRBV3-2) and J is TRBJ1-1; the D is unclear. The receptor was isolated from a man between 60 and 70 years old with acute or convalescent COVID-19. The sample comprised peripheral blood. The CDR3 reads CASSPPLGGENTEAFF. For the CDR3, the DNA is TGTGCCAGCAGCCCCCCCCTGGGAGGTGAGAACACTGAAGCTTTCTTT.